Each of the 18 T cell receptor beta chains below was sequenced from the same sample in a study of blood T cell repertoires in COVID-19. TCRdb's table, derived via immunoSEQ multiplex PCR, lists solely in-frame clones and lacks some. This table holds about 130,000 clones, around 87% found once. Sequencing input: peripheral blood. These receptors came from a woman in her forties or fifties who had recovered from COVID-19.

CDR3 region: CASGPDRSNQPQHF. CDR3 DNA: TGTGCTAGTGGTCCAGACAGGAGCAATCAGCCCCAGCATTTT. The chain recombines TRBV12-5 with TRBJ1-5; a possible D gene is TRBD1 (6 bases). Trimming removed 5 bases at V and 1 base at J, with 9 bases between. This CDR3 has 14 amino acids. Germline V CDR1 and CDR2: LGHNT, FRNRAP.

CDR3 amino acids: CASSRLARTDTQYF. In DNA form, the CDR3 reads TGTGCCAGCAGTAGACTAGCGAGGACAGATACGCAGTATTTT. The chain links TRBV6-5 to TRBJ2-3, with TRBD2 identical over 8 bases. From germline, CDR1 is MNHEY and CDR2 SVGAGI. The CDR3 runs to 14 residues. After removal of 5 bases from V and 3 bases from J, the junction contained 4 bases not matched to a gene.

Turning to this clone: Distinct nucleotide sequences in the sample also encode this CDR3. The V gene is TRBV5-5, the J gene TRBJ1-3; TRBD1 agrees at 7 bases. V lost 4 bases to trimming and J lost 4 bases; unmatched junction nucleotides: 8. The CDR3 runs to 15 residues. Germline values: CDR1 SGHKS, CDR2 YYEKEE (reference sequence). The CDR3 DNA follows: TGTGCCAGCAGCGTCTTGACAGGGCGCGGAAACACCATATATTTT. Translating it yields CASSVLTGRGNTIYF.

The chain is built from TRBV28 and TRBJ1-1, with TRBD1 matching over 7 bases. This CDR3 has 14 residues. Germline assignment: CDR1 MDHEN and CDR2 SYDVKM. V lost 8 bases and J lost 3; bases outside the gene matches: 9. CDR3 DNA: TGTGCCAGCTTGACAGGGACGGGGCACACTGAAGCTTTCTTT. Translated: CASLTGTGHTEAFF.

In DNA form, the CDR3 reads TGTGCCAGCTCACCATCTTCCAGCGCCGAAGCTTTCTTT. Residues: CASSPSSSAEAFF. The V and J genes are TRBV18 and TRBJ1-1; D unresolved. V lost 2 bases to trimming and J lost 8 bases, with 12 bases between them. This CDR3 comprises 13 residues. Germline assignment: CDR1 KGHSH and CDR2 LQKENI. Looking up the rest from reference TRBV18 and TRBJ1-1 gives the full variable domain: NAGVMQNPRHLVRRRGQEARLRCSPMKGHSHVYWYRQLPEEGLKFMVYLQKENIIDESGMPKERFSAEFPKEGPSILRIQQVVRGDSAAYFCASSPSSSAEAFFGQGTRLTVV.

This rearrangement joins TRBV27 to TRBJ1-2, with TRBD1 matching 7 bases. J was trimmed by 2 bases and V by 8 bases; bases with no gene match: 2. CDR3 length equals 12 residues. The germline V gene has CDR1 MNHEY and CDR2 SMNVEV (reference sequence). CDR3 nucleotides: TGTGCCAGCCGGGACAGCAACTATGGCTACACCTTC. Protein sequence: CASRDSNYGYTF.

This chain links TRBV9 with TRBJ2-5; TRBD2 aligns across 16 bases. Per the germline V gene, CDR1 is SGDLS and CDR2 is YYNGEE. CDR3 length equals 16 residues. The ends lost 2 bases at V and 2 bases at J; junction bases unmatched: 0. The CDR3 loop reads CASSVGLAGGQETQYF. The CDR3 DNA reads as TGTGCCAGCAGCGTGGGACTAGCGGGAGGGCAAGAGACCCAGTACTTC.

The chain recombines TRBV6-2 or TRBV6-3 with TRBJ2-1; 7 nucleotides align to TRBD1. Trimming took 5 bases from V and 7 from J; bases not matched to a gene: 14. The germline gives CDR1 MNHEY, CDR2 SVGEGT. The CDR3 is 16 residues long. CDR3 residues: CASSTSRGLVTNEQFF. The CDR3 DNA reads TGTGCCAGCAGTACTTCTAGGGGGCTGGTGACAAATGAGCAGTTCTTC.

The genes are TRBV6-6 and TRBJ2-3, with TRBD1 matching over 11 bases. In germline, CDR1 is MNHNY, CDR2 SVGAGI (reference sequence). V shed 5 bases and J 1 base; nucleotides not matched to a gene: 2. The CDR3 totals 15 residues. CDR3: CASSRDRGGTDTQYF. The CDR3 nucleotides read TGTGCCAGCAGTAGGGACAGGGGGGGCACAGATACGCAGTATTTT.

As DNA, the CDR3 is TGCGCCAGCAGCCAAGTAGGGGCGCGAGAGACCCAGTACTTC. As protein: CASSQVGARETQYF. The chain has TRBV4-1 and TRBJ2-5; tentatively, D is TRBD1 (5 bases). The germline V gene has CDR1 MGHRA and CDR2 YSYEKL. The V end was cut by 1 base, the J end by 4 bases, with 10 bases between. There are 14 residues in the CDR3.

The table lists this clone with a count of one. The chain is built from TRBV5-4 and TRBJ2-1; a weak D match, TRBD2 (5 bases). The CDR3 runs 15 residues. Trimming took 4 bases from V and 0 from J, leaving 11 bases between them. The germline V gene encodes CDR1 SGHNT and CDR2 YYREEE (reference sequence). This CDR3 reads CASSNLASSYNEQFF. The CDR3 region has the DNA TGTGCCAGCAGCAACCTAGCCAGCTCCTACAATGAGCAGTTCTTC.

V gene TRBV7-2 combines with J gene TRBJ2-7, with TRBD2 identical over 11 bases. Germline V gene sequence: CDR1 SGHTA, CDR2 FQGNSA. The CDR3 is 14 residues long. V was pared by 5 bases and J by 5 bases, with 5 bases of the junction left unmatched. The CDR3 sequence: CASSTGLAGNEQYF. The CDR3 DNA reads as TGTGCCAGCAGCACCGGACTAGCGGGCAACGAGCAGTACTTC.

The genes are TRBV2 and TRBJ2-1; no clear D gene. Trimming took off 1 base at V and 8 bases at J, with 12 bases between the two ends. CDR3 size: 14 residues. CDR1 is SNHLY, CDR2 FYNNEI, per germline. The CDR3 bases are TGTGCCAGCAGTGAAGGGCACACCTCCGATGAGCAGTTCTTC. Its protein product is CASSEGHTSDEQFF.

The chain employs TRBV6-1 and TRBJ1-5, with TRBD1 matching 8 bases. The CDR3 extends over 15 amino acids. The trim removed 0 bases at V and 11 bases at J, leaving 9 bases unmatched. CDR1 is MNHNS, CDR2 SASEGT, per germline. The DNA for the CDR3 is TGTGCCAGCAGTGAAGCGGGAAGCAGGGGGCGGACCCAGCATTTT. Its translation is CASSEAGSRGRTQHF.

The CDR3 coding sequence is TGTGCCAGCAGCTCTGGGGGGGCCTTCACAGATACGCAGTATTTT. Encoded protein: CASSSGGAFTDTQYF. The genes are TRBV7-7 and TRBJ2-3; possible D gene TRBD2, 7 bases. There are 15 residues in the CDR3. The germline V and J ends were trimmed by 4 bases and 2 bases, with 13 bases remaining between them. CDR1 and CDR2 (germline): SSHAT, FNYEAQ (reference sequence).

The J gene is TRBJ1-5, the V gene TRBV3-1 (or the pseudogene TRBV3-2); no clear D. Germline loops: CDR1 LGHDT, CDR2 YNNKEL (reference sequence). V lost 2 bases, J lost 4 bases, and 6 bases lay in between. CDR3 length equals 13 residues. CDR3 in amino acids: CASSQLLNQPQHF. In DNA form, the CDR3 reads TGTGCCAGCAGCCAACTCTTGAATCAGCCCCAGCATTTT.

V is TRBV9 and J is TRBJ2-3, with 8 bases lining up with TRBD2. Per germline, CDR1 SGDLS and CDR2 YYNGEE. CDR3 length: 16 residues. The trim removed 3 bases at V and 5 bases at J, leaving 11 bases unmatched. The CDR3 reads CASSALSGVWLDTQYF. The DNA of the CDR3 is TGTGCCAGCAGCGCACTTAGCGGGGTTTGGCTAGATACGCAGTATTTT.

The chain's CDR3 is CASSSTREQYF. In DNA form, the CDR3 reads TGTGCCAGCAGCTCGACGCGGGAGCAGTACTTC. The V call is TRBV5-6, the J call TRBJ2-7; D unclear. Germline V gene sequence: CDR1 SGHDT, CDR2 YYEEEE. With 3 bases removed from V and 7 bases from J, the gap between germline ends came to 8 bases. The CDR3 totals 11 residues.